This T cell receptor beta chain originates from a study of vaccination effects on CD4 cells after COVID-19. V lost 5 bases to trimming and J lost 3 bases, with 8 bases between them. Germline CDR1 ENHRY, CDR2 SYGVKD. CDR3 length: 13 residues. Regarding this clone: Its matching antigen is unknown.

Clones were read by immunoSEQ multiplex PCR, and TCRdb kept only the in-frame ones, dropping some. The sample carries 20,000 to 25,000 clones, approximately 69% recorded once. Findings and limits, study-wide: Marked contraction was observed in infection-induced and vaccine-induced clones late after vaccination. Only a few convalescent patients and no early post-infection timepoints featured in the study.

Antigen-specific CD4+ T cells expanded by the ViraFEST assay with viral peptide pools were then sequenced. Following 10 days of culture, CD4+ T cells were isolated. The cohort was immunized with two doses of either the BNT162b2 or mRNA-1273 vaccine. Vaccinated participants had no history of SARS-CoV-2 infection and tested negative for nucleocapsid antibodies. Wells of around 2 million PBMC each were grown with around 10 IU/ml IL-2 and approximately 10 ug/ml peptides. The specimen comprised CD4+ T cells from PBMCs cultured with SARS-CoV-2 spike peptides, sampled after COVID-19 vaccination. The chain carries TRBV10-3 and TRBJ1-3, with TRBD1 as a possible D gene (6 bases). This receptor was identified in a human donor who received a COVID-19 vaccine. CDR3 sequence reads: CAISRTDGNTIYF. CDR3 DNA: TGTGCCATCAGTCGGACAGATGGAAACACCATATATTTT.